This TCR beta chain was sequenced for a study of CD4 T cells in relation to SARS-CoV-2 and coronaviruses. Study-wide findings and caveats: Compared with monoreactive clones, crossreactive clones showed significantly weaker SARS-CoV-2 expansion.

Trimming removed 4 bases from V and 7 bases from J, with 11 bases in between. The CDR3 loop spans 13 amino acids. Germline values: CDR1 LGHDT, CDR2 YNNKEL (reference sequence). Repertoires were generated with immunoSEQ multiplex PCR, while TCRdb's copy carries only in-frame clones and drops some. There are about 65,000 clones in the sample; about nine tenths occur only once, and 1.6% lies in the top ten. Worth noting for this clone: Its antigen is unknown.

Unexposed donor CD4+ T cells date from about 2011-2019, before the COVID-19 pandemic. Source material: memory CD4+ T cells from PBMCs. The chain links TRBV3-1 (or the pseudogene TRBV3-2) to TRBJ2-1; a possible D gene is TRBD2 (5 bases). This TCR was sampled from a human donor in good health. CDR3 residues: CASSLVSGNEQFF. In nucleotides, the CDR3 is TGTGCCAGCAGCCTCGTGAGCGGAAATGAGCAGTTCTTC.